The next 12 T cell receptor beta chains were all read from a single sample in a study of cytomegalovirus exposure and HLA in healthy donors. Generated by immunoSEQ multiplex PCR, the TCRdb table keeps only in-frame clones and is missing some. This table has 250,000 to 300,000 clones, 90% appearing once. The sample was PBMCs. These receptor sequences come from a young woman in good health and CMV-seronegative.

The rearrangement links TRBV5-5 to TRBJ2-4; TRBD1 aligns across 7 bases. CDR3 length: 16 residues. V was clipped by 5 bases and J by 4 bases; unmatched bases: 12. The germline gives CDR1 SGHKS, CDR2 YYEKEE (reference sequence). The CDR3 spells CASRQDTGQPKNIQYF. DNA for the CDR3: TGTGCCAGCAGACAAGACACGGGACAGCCTAAAAACATTCAGTACTTC.

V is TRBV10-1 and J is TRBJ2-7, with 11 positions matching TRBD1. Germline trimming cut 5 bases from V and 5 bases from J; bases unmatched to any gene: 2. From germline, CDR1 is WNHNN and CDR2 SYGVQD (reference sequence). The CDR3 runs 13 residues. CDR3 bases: TGCGCCAGCAGTAGGGGACAGGGGGACGAGCAGTACTTC. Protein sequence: CASSRGQGDEQYF.

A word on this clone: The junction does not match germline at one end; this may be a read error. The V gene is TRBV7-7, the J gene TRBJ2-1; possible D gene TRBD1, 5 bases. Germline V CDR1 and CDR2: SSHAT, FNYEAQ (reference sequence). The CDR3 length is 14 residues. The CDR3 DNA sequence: TGTGCTAGCAGCGCTCAGGGTCCCTACAATGAGCAGTTCTTC. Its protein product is CASSAQGPYNEQFF.

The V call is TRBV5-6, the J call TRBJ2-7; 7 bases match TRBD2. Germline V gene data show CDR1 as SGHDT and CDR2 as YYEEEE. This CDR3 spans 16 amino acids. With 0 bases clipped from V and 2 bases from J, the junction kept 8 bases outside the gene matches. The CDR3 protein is CASSLGGGGIPYEQYF. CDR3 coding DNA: TGTGCCAGCAGCTTGGGTGGCGGGGGAATCCCCTACGAGCAGTACTTC.

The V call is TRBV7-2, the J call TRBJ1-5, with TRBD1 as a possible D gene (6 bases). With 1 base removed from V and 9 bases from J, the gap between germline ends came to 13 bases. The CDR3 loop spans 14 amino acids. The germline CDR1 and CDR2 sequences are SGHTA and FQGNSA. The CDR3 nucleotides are TGTGCCAGCAGCTTAGACAGGGCAAGTCTGCCCCAGCATTTT. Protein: CASSLDRASLPQHF.

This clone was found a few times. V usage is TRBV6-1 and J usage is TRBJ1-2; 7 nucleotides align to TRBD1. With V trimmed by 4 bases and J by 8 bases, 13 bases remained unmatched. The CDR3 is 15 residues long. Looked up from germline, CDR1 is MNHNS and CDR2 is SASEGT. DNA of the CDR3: TGTGCCAGCAGTGGAAGCCAAGGACAGGACTTAGGCTACACCTTC. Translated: CASSGSQGQDLGYTF.

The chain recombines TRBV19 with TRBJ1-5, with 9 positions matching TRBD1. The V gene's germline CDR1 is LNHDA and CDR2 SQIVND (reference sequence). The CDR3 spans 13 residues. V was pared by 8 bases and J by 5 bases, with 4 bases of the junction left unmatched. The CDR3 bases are TGTGCCAGTCGGGACAGGGTCGATCAGCCCCAGCATTTT. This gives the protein CASRDRVDQPQHF. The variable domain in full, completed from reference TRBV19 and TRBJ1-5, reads DGGITQSPKYLFRKEGQNVTLSCEQNLNHDAMYWYRQDPGQGLRLIYYSQIVNDFQKGDIAEGYSVSREKKESFPLTVTSAQKNPTAFYLCASRDRVDQPQHFGDGTRLSIL.

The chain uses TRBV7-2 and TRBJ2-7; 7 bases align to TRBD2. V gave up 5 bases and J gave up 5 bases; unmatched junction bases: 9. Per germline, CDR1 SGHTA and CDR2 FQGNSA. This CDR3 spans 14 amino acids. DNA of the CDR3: TGTGCCAGCAGCCCCCGAAGGCGGGGGAACGAGCAGTACTTC. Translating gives CASSPRRRGNEQYF.

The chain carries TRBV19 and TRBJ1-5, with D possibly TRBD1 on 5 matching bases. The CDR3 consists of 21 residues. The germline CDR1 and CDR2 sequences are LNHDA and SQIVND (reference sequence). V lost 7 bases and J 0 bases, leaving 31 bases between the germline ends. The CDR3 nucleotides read TGTGCCAGTACCCCGGGGGGTGCAAGCTGGGAAGTCGCTTATAGCAATCAGCCCCAGCATTTT. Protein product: CASTPGGASWEVAYSNQPQHF.

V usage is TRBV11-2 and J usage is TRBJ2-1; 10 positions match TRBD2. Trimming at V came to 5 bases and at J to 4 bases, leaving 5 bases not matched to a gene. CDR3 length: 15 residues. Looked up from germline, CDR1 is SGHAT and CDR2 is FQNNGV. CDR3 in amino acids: CASSPVAGGYNEQFF. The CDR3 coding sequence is TGTGCCAGCAGCCCAGTAGCGGGGGGATACAATGAGCAGTTCTTC. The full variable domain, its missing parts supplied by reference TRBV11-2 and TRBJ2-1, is EAGVAQSPRYKIIEKRQSVAFWCNPISGHATLYWYQQILGQGPKLLIQFQNNGVVDDSQLPKDRFSAERLKGVDSTLKIQPAKLEDSAVYLCASSPVAGGYNEQFFGPGTRLTVL.

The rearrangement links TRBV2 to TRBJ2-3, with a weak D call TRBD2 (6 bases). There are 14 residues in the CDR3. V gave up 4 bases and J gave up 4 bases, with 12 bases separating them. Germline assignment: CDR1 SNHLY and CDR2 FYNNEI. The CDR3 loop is CASSGAGNADTQYF. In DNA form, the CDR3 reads TGTGCCAGCAGTGGGGCGGGAAATGCAGATACGCAGTATTTT.

The CDR3 here is CASSPKPDRDRGYTF. CDR3 bases: TGCGCCAGCAGCCCAAAGCCGGACAGGGATCGGGGCTACACCTTC. The chain combines TRBV4-3 with TRBJ1-2; 8 nucleotides line up with TRBD1. This CDR3 has 15 residues. Germline CDR1 LGHNA, CDR2 YSLEER. V lost 4 bases, J lost 8 bases, and 12 bases stayed unmatched.